These 20 T cell receptor beta chains were all obtained from the same sample, sequenced in a study of beta chain features in type 1 diabetes. The entirety of the isolated RNA underwent reverse transcription, so expressed TCRB transcripts were sequenced. Sequencing was performed with immunoSEQ multiplex PCR; in TCRdb, only in-frame clones are kept and a portion is missing. The sample carries around 250,000 clones, 13% to 15% recorded once. Sequences were obtained from naive CD4+ T cells from blood. These receptors came from a woman aged 35 to 49 in good health.

J is TRBJ2-3 and V is TRBV19; D call uncertain. Germline V gene sequence: CDR1 LNHDA, CDR2 SQIVND (reference sequence). There are 15 residues in the CDR3. V lost 6 bases and J lost 2, with 15 bases in between. DNA for the CDR3: TGTGCCAGTAGCACTGGAGACCTTATCACAGATACGCAGTATTTT. Amino acids: CASSTGDLITDTQYF.

This clone was recorded a few times. Here the CDR3 reads CASSDPGWGGQTDTQYF. CDR3 DNA sequence: TGTGCCAGCAGCGACCCGGGTTGGGGGGGCCAAACAGATACGCAGTATTTT. The rearrangement joins TRBV11-2 to TRBJ2-3; tentatively, D is TRBD2 (7 bases). CDR1 SGHAT and CDR2 FQNNGV come from the germline V gene. V lost 5 bases and J 3 bases, leaving 21 bases between the germline ends. The CDR3 has 17 amino acids. Full variable domain (rest looked up from reference TRBV11-2 and TRBJ2-3): EAGVAQSPRYKIIEKRQSVAFWCNPISGHATLYWYQQILGQGPKLLIQFQNNGVVDDSQLPKDRFSAERLKGVDSTLKIQPAKLEDSAVYLCASSDPGWGGQTDTQYFGPGTRLTVL.

This clone was seen repeatedly, ten times or more. This chain links TRBV18 with TRBJ2-5, with a weak D call TRBD2 (6 bases). The CDR3 is made up of 14 amino acids. The ends were cut back, 2 bases at V and 6 bases at J, with 13 bases in the middle. Germline values: CDR1 KGHSH, CDR2 LQKENI. The CDR3 here is CASSPGDSGQTQYF. The CDR3 region has the DNA TGTGCCAGCTCACCAGGGGACTCCGGACAGACCCAGTACTTC. Complete variable domain (other parts from reference TRBV18 and TRBJ2-5): NAGVMQNPRHLVRRRGQEARLRCSPMKGHSHVYWYRQLPEEGLKFMVYLQKENIIDESGMPKERFSAEFPKEGPSILRIQQVVRGDSAAYFCASSPGDSGQTQYFGPGTRLLVL.

The V gene is TRBV5-4, the J gene TRBJ1-6; TRBD1 might be the D (5 bases). Germline loops: CDR1 SGHNT, CDR2 YYREEE (reference sequence). CDR3 length equals 15 residues. Between the trimmed V and J ends, which lost 4 bases and 7 bases, there was a span of 15 bases. CDR3 DNA: TGTGCCAGCAGCATAGACAGTAGGCGGAATTCACCCCTCCACTTT. Translated, it gives CASSIDSRRNSPLHF.

V is TRBV21-1 and J is TRBJ1-5; TRBD1 is taken as the D call from the table, unchecked against the DNA. TRBV21-1 is a listed pseudogene. The CDR3 totals 15 residues. CDR3 protein: CASSTTDRLSQPQHF. In nucleotides, the CDR3 is TGTGCCAGCAGCACCACGGACAGGCTCTCCCAGCCCCAGCATTTT.

In its sample, this clone was seen a few times. This chain uses TRBV29-1 with TRBJ2-3; 12 bases line up with TRBD2. In germline, CDR1 is SQVTM, CDR2 ANQGSEA. V lost 4 bases and J lost 6; bases outside the gene matches: 2. This CDR3 comprises 13 residues. The CDR3 here is CSVASGGEDTQYF. CDR3 nucleotide sequence: TGCAGCGTTGCTAGCGGGGGGGAGGATACGCAGTATTTT.

This clone was observed a handful of times. The chain combines TRBV29-1 with TRBJ1-1, with 10 positions matching TRBD1. The CDR3 is 14 residues long. Germline V gene sequence: CDR1 SQVTM, CDR2 ANQGSEA. After removal of 3 bases from V and 2 bases from J, the junction contained 3 bases not matched to a gene. This CDR3 is CSVETGGVNTEAFF. The CDR3 DNA sequence: TGCAGCGTTGAGACAGGGGGCGTCAACACTGAAGCTTTCTTT.

The sample holds a few counts of this clone. The rearrangement links TRBV2 to TRBJ2-2; 13 nucleotides line up with TRBD2. This CDR3 has 16 amino acids. The ends lost 1 base at V and 8 bases at J; junction bases unmatched: 4. Germline CDR1 is SNHLY and CDR2 is FYNNEI. CDR3 protein: CASSEVGTSGEGELFF. The CDR3 region has the DNA TGTGCCAGCAGTGAAGTTGGGACTAGCGGGGAAGGGGAGCTGTTTTTT. Supplemented by reference TRBV2 and TRBJ2-2, the full variable domain reads EPEVTQTPSHQVTQMGQEVILRCVPISNHLYFYWYRQILGQKVEFLVSFYNNEISEKSEIFDDQFSVERPDGSNFTLKIRSTKLEDSAMYFCASSEVGTSGEGELFFGEGSRLTVL.

The rearrangement uses TRBV5-1 and TRBJ2-1, with 9 bases fitting TRBD2. CDR1 is SGHRS and CDR2 is YFSETQ in the germline V gene. Unmatched junction bases numbered 6, after V lost 0 bases and J lost 5 bases. This CDR3 has 16 amino acids. The CDR3 loop reads CASSLAASGTDNEQFF. DNA of the CDR3: TGCGCCAGCAGCTTGGCGGCTAGCGGGACGGACAATGAGCAGTTCTTC.

This clone was found a few times. V and J are TRBV7-6 and TRBJ2-7; a weak D match, TRBD2 (6 bases). The V end lost 5 bases, the J end lost 5 bases, and 16 bases lay between the germline ends. CDR1 and CDR2 from the germline V gene are SGHVS and FNYEAQ. The CDR3 is 14 amino acids. The CDR3 nucleotides are TGTGCCAGCAGCCCGAATGCCGGGGGAAACGAGCAGTACTTC. This translates into CASSPNAGGNEQYF. The full variable domain, with the rest looked up from reference TRBV7-6 and TRBJ2-7, is GAGVSQSPRYKVTKRGQDVALRCDPISGHVSLYWYRQALGQGPEFLTYFNYEAQQDKSGLPNDRFSAERPEGSISTLTIQRTEQRDSAMYRCASSPNAGGNEQYFGPGTRLTVT.

This clone was seen more than once but under ten times. The sample holds other DNA sequences that translate to the same CDR3. V gene TRBV5-1 combines with J gene TRBJ2-2; 11 bases are a match to TRBD2. The length of the CDR3 is 16 residues. From germline, CDR1 is SGHRS and CDR2 YFSETQ. J lost 5 bases, V lost 4 bases, and 7 bases had no gene match. The DNA of the CDR3 is TGCGCCAGCAGCCCGGGGACTAGCGGACCAACCGGGGAGCTGTTTTTT. Residues: CASSPGTSGPTGELFF.

This chain connects TRBV2 to TRBJ2-7; 7 bases agree with TRBD1. This CDR3 contains 16 residues. Germline V CDR1 and CDR2: SNHLY, FYNNEI. V shed 6 bases and J 2 bases; nucleotides not matched to a gene: 13. CDR3 sequence reads: CASSNFPGQTAYEQYF. CDR3 DNA sequence: TGTGCCAGCAGCAATTTCCCGGGACAGACCGCCTACGAGCAGTACTTC.

The V and J genes are TRBV7-9 and TRBJ1-2; D is unresolved. This CDR3 spans 18 amino acids. Per the germline V gene, CDR1 is SEHNR and CDR2 is FQNEAQ (reference sequence). Trimming took off 5 bases at V and 0 bases at J, with 22 bases between the two ends. In DNA form, the CDR3 reads TGTGCCAGCAGCCTGAGACGCATGATAGAGGCAGCTAACTATGGCTACACCTTC. It encodes CASSLRRMIEAANYGYTF.

This clone was detected only a few times. The chain joins TRBV9 to TRBJ2-5, with 10 positions matching TRBD1. Germline V gene data show CDR1 as SGDLS and CDR2 as YYNGEE. This CDR3 comprises 14 residues. V trimming: 4 bases; J trimming: 3 bases; junction bases outside the gene matches: 3. CDR3 DNA sequence: TGTGCCAGCAGCCAAGGACAGGGGGAAGAGACCCAGTACTTC. This codes for CASSQGQGEETQYF.

Points on this clone: An end of the junction does not agree with germline; a read error may underlie this. The rearrangement joins TRBV7-8 to TRBJ1-1; D remains unclear. The CDR3 has 13 amino acids. Germline CDR1 reads SGHVS; CDR2 reads FQNEAQ. The CDR3 region is CAGSTRELSEAFF. The CDR3 DNA reads as TGTGCCGGCAGCACGAGGGAGCTTAGTGAAGCTTTCTTT.

J is TRBJ2-7 and V is TRBV11-2; no firm D call. The V end lost 0 bases, the J end lost 6 bases, and 9 bases lay between the germline ends. This CDR3 contains 13 residues. CDR1 is SGHAT, CDR2 FQNNGV, per germline. CDR3: CASSLDRLVEQYF. Here the CDR3 DNA reads TGTGCCAGCAGCTTAGACAGGCTGGTCGAGCAGTACTTC.

This clone was counted between two and nine times. The chain combines TRBV7-8 with TRBJ2-3, with D possibly being TRBD1 (6 bases). This CDR3 comprises 14 residues. Germline V gene data show CDR1 as SGHVS and CDR2 as FQNEAQ. Deletions cut 6 bases from V and 3 bases from J, with 13 bases between. CDR3 loop: CASRMQGRTDTQYF. The CDR3 bases are TGTGCCAGCAGGATGCAGGGGCGAACAGATACGCAGTATTTT.

The chain combines TRBV18 with TRBJ2-7; D might be TRBD1 (7 bases). The germline gives CDR1 KGHSH, CDR2 LQKENI. This CDR3 is 16 amino acids long. Trimming shortened V by 3 bases and J by 5 bases, and 20 bases separated the two germline ends. The DNA of the CDR3 is TGTGCCAGCTCACCCGGGCGGGACAGTCTGTTGGACGAGCAGTACTTC. Its protein is CASSPGRDSLLDEQYF.

The V call is TRBV9, the J call TRBJ2-4; 15 bases are a match to TRBD2. The CDR3 spans 21 residues. V dropped 3 bases and J dropped 0; count of bases not matched to a gene: 13. From germline, CDR1 is SGDLS and CDR2 YYNGEE. This chain's CDR3 is CASSERLGGTSGGIAKNIQYF. In DNA, the CDR3 is TGTGCCAGCAGCGAGAGGCTCGGCGGGACTAGCGGGGGGATAGCCAAAAACATTCAGTACTTC. Using reference TRBV9 and TRBJ2-4 for the parts outside the CDR3, the full variable domain is DSGVTQTPKHLITATGQRVTLRCSPRSGDLSVYWYQQSLDQGLQFLIQYYNGEERAKGNILERFSAQQFPDLHSELNLSSLELGDSALYFCASSERLGGTSGGIAKNIQYFGAGTRLSVL.

This clone appeared a few times. This chain uses TRBV4-1 with TRBJ2-7; 10 bases map to TRBD1. CDR3 length: 17 amino acids. Germline CDR1 is MGHRA and CDR2 is YSYEKL. V lost 2 bases, J lost 4 bases, and 11 bases stayed unmatched. In DNA form, the CDR3 reads TGCGCCAGCAGCCAATTTATGACAGGGGGCGATTGGTACGAGCAGTACTTC. Translating gives CASSQFMTGGDWYEQYF.